This T cell receptor delta chain was profiled in a study of gamma-delta chains in newborns, infants, children. Study background: Innate gammadelta T cells reportedly expand polyclonally right after birth, driven by microbial exposure, per the title.

The CDR3 has 19 amino acids. Germline V gene data show CDR1 as GEAIGNYY and CDR2 as EKD. Trimming removed 0 bases from V and 2 bases from J; junction bases left unmatched: 5. This clone was found a few times. The same CDR3 can be traced to other DNA sequences in this sample. TCRdb ran CATT on the reads. The sample includes roughly 14,000 delta-chain clones, roughly 7% of them seen just once. This TCR was sampled from a child who was a newborn, infant or young child, either healthy, febrile or measles-vaccinated (not recorded which). The sequencing sample was made of blood. This chain connects TRDV2 to TRDJ3; 11 nucleotides line up with TRDD3. CDR3: CACDTWGIRGTWDTRQMFF. The CDR3 DNA reads as TGTGCCTGTGACACCTGGGGGATACGAGGTACCTGGGACACCCGACAGATGTTTTTC.